This entry is about one T cell receptor beta chain. Its target is not known. The record originates from a study of vaccination effects on CD4 cells after COVID-19. About the research overall: With around 10 ug/ml peptides and around 9.6 IU/ml IL-2, some 2 million PBMC per well were cultured.

Germline V CDR1 and CDR2: SGHVS, FQNEAQ. The CDR3 covers 16 residues. Trimming pared 5 bases from V and 0 bases from J, leaving 14 bases between. TCRdb's copy holds only in-frame clones and misses some; the assay was immunoSEQ multiplex PCR. This table holds under 50,000 clones, approximately 65% found once. Following an approximately eleven-day culture, CD4+ T cells were purified. Testing of the vaccine recipients showed negative nucleocapsid antibodies and no prior SARS-CoV-2 infection. On days 3 and 7, fresh IL-2 medium replaced half the medium. Study-wide results and caveats: Marked clonal contraction was seen late after vaccination (in both infection- and vaccine-induced clones).

Sequenced here: CD4+ T cells from PBMCs cultured without peptide, sampled before COVID-19 vaccination. The TCR comes from a human donor who received a COVID-19 vaccine. V is TRBV7-8 and J is TRBJ1-5, with a possible D match to TRBD1 (6 bases). CDR3 in DNA: TGTGCCAGCAGCAAAGAGGGGGTTTATAGCAATCAGCCCCAGCATTTT. Encoded protein: CASSKEGVYSNQPQHF.